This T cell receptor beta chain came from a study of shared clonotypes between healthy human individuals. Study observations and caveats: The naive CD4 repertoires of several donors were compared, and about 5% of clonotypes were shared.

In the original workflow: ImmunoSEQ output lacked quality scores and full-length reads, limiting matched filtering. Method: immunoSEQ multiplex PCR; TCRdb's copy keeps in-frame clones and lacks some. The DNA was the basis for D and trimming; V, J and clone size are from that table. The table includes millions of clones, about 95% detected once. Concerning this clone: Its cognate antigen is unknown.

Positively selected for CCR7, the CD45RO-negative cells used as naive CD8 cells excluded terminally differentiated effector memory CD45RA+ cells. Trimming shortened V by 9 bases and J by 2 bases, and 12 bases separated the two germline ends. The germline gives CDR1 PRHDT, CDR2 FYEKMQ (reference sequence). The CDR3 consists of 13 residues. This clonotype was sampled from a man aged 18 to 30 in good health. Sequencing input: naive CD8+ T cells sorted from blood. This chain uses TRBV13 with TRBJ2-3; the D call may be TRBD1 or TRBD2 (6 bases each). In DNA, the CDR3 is TGTGCCAGTAGCCGGGGGCTCACAGATACGCAGTATTTT. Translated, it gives CASSRGLTDTQYF.